This TCR beta chain comes out of a study of graft-versus-host responses after intestinal transplantation. Across the study: Anti-thymocyte globulin served as induction for all recipients, who then took tacrolimus and steroids for about 3 years. Notes on the study in general: Graft-donor T cell macrochimerism coincided with high graft-versus-host to host-versus-graft clonal ratios in allografts. Analysis identified GvH clones in recipient marrow, with some appearing first in ileum or blood. Peak levels of circulating GvH clones tracked with early post-transplant HvG declines.

The CDR3 is made up of 14 amino acids. The V gene end was trimmed by 6 bases and the J gene end by 9 bases; junction bases not matched to a gene: 11. Germline CDR1 and CDR2: MNHNS and SASEGT. Sequencing was performed with immunoSEQ multiplex PCR; in TCRdb, only in-frame clones are kept and a portion is missing. The sample records about 41,000 clones, approximately 95% being singletons. This clone was counted once. Antigen specificity is unknown. The clonotype was recovered from a human donor who was the organ donor for an intestinal transplant. V and J are TRBV6-1 and TRBJ2-4, with 7 positions matching TRBD1. Specimen: unstimulated CD8+ T cells sorted from spleen or lymph node cells, collected before transplant. CDR3 in amino acids: CASRKDRVRGIQYF. The CDR3 DNA is TGTGCCAGCAGGAAAGACAGGGTACGGGGCATTCAGTACTTC.